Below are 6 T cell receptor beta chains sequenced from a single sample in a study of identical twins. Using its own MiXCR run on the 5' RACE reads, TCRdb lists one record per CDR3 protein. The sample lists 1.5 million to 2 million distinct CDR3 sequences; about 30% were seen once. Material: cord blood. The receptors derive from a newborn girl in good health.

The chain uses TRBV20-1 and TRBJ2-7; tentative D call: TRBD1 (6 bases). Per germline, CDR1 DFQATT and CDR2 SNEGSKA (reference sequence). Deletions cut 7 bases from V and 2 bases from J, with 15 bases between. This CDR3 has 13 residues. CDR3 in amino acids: CSEKLQGTYEQYF. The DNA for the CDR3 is TGCAGTGAAAAATTACAGGGAACCTACGAGCAGTACTTC.

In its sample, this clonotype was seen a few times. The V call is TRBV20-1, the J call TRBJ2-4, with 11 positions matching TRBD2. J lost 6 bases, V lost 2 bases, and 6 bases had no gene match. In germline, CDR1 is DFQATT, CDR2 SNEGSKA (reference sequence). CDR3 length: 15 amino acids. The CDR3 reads CSARNSGRARNIQYF. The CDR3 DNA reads TGCAGTGCTAGAAATAGCGGGAGGGCCCGAAACATTCAGTACTTC.

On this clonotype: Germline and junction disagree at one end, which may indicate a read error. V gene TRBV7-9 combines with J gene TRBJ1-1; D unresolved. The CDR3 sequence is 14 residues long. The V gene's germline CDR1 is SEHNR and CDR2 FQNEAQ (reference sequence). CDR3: CASSLEIRNTGAFF. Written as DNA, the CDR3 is TGTGCCAGCAGCTTAGAAATTCGGAACACTGGAGCTTTCTTT.

The CDR3 DNA reads TGCAGTGCCAGATACAAGAGAGAGTACGAGCAGTTCTTC. This codes for CSARYKREYEQFF. The chain combines TRBV20-1 with TRBJ2-1, with no clear D. The CDR3 is made up of 13 amino acids. The V gene's germline CDR1 is DFQATT and CDR2 SNEGSKA (reference sequence). V lost 6 bases and J lost 10, with 19 bases in between.

The DNA for the CDR3 is TGCAGTGCCTACGGGGGACAGGGGGCTGGAAACACCATATATTTT. Translation gives CSAYGGQGAGNTIYF. V and J are TRBV20-1 and TRBJ1-3, with 11 bases aligning to TRBD1. V gave up 6 bases and J gave up 2 bases; unmatched junction bases: 6. Germline lookup yields CDR1 DFQATT and CDR2 SNEGSKA (reference sequence). The CDR3 has 15 amino acids.

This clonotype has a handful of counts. CDR3 amino acids: CASSALVGELFF. The CDR3 DNA is TGTGCCAGCAGTGCCCTGGTCGGGGAGCTGTTTTTT. This sequence joins TRBV28 and TRBJ2-2; the D is unclear. Germline assignment: CDR1 MDHEN and CDR2 SYDVKM. The V and J ends lost 5 bases and 7 bases respectively, with 8 bases between them. The CDR3 length is 12 residues.